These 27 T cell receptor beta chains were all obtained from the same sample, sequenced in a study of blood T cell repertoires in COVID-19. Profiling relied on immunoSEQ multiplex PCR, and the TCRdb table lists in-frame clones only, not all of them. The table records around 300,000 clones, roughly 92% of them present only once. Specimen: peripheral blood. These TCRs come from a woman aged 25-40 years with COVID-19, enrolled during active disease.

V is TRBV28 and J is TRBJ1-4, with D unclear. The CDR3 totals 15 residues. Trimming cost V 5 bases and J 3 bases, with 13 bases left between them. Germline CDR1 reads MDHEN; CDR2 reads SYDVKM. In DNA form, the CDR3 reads TGTGCCAGCAGTCCGGAGTATGCCTCTAATGAAAAACTGTTTTTT. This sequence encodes CASSPEYASNEKLFF.

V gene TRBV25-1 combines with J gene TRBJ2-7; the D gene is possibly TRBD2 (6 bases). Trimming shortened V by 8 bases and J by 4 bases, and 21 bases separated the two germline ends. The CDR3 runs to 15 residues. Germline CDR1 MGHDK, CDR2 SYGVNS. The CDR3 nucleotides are TGTGCCAGCGTCGGTGACGCAAGTGGGGGGTACGAGCAGTACTTC. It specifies CASVGDASGGYEQYF.

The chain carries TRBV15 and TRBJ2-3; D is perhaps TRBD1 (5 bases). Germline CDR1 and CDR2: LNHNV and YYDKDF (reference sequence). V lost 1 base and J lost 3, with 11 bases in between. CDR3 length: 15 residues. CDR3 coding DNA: TGTGCCACCAGCAGAGTTCAGGGAAGAACAGATACGCAGTATTTT. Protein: CATSRVQGRTDTQYF.

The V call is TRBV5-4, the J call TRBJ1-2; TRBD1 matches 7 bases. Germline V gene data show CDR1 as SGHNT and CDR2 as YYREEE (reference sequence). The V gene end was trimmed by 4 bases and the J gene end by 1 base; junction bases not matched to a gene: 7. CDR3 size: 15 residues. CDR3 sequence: CASSPKGQINYGYTF. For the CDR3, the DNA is TGTGCCAGCAGCCCGAAGGGACAGATTAACTATGGCTACACCTTC.

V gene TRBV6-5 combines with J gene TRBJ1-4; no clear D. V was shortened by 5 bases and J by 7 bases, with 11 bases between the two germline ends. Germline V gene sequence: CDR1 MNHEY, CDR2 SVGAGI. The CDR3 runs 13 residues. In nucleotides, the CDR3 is TGTGCCAGCAGTAAGGACTTAACTGAAAAACTGTTTTTT. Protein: CASSKDLTEKLFF.

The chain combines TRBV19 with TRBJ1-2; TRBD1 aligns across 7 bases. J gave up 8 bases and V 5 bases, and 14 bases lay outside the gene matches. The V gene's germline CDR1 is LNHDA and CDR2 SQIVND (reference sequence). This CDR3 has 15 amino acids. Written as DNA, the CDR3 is TGTGCCAGTAGTTTCCTCGCAGGATCAGGGGGAGGCTACACCTTC. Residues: CASSFLAGSGGGYTF.

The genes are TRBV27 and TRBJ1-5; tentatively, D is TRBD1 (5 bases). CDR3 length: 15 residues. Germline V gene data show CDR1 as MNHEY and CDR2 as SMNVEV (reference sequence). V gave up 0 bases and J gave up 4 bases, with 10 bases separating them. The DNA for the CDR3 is TGTGCCAGCAGTTTATCGGGGGGACTAAATCAGCCCCAGCATTTT. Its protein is CASSLSGGLNQPQHF.

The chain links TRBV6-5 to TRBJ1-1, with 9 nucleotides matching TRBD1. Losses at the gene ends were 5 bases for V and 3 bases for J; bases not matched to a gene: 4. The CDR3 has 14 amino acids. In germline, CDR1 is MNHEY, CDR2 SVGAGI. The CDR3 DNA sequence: TGTGCCAGCAGTATACAGGGGGCTTACACTGAAGCTTTCTTT. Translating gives CASSIQGAYTEAFF.

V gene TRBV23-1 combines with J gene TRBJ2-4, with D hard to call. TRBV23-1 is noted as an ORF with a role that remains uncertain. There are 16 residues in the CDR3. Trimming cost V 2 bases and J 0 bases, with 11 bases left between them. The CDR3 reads CASSQLTRLAKNIQYF. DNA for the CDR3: TGCGCCAGCAGTCAACTTACACGTCTAGCCAAAAACATTCAGTACTTC.

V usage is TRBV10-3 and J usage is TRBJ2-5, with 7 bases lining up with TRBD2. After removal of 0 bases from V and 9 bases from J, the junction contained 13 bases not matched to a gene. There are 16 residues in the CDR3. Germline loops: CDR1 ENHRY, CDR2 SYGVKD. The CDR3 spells CAISESTGIGRGAQYF. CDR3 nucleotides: TGTGCCATCAGTGAGTCGACTGGTATAGGCCGGGGGGCCCAGTACTTC.

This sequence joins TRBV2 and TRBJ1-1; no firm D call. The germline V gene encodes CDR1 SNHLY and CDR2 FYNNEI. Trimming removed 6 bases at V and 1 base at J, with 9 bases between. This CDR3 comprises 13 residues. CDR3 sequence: CASRQYQNTEAFF. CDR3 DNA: TGTGCCAGCAGGCAGTACCAGAACACTGAAGCTTTCTTT.

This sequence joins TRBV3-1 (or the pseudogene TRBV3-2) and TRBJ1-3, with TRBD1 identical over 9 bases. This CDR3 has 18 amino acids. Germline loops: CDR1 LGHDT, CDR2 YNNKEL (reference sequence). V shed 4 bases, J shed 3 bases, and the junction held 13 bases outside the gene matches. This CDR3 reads CASSRPGQGLLVGNTIYF. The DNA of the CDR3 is TGTGCCAGCAGCCGGCCGGGACAGGGCCTCCTAGTTGGAAACACCATATATTTT.

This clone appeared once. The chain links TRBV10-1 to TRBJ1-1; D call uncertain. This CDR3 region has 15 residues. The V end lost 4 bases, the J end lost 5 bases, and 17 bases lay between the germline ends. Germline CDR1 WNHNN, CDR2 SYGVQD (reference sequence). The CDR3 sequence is CASSVQRDSGTEAFF. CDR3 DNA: TGCGCCAGCAGTGTTCAGAGGGATTCTGGGACTGAAGCTTTCTTT.

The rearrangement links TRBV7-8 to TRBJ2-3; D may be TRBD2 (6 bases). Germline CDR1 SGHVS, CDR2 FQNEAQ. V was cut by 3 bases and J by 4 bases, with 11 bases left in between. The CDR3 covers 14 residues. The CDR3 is CASSFVRDSDTQYF. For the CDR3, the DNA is TGTGCCAGCAGCTTTGTGCGGGATTCAGATACGCAGTATTTT.

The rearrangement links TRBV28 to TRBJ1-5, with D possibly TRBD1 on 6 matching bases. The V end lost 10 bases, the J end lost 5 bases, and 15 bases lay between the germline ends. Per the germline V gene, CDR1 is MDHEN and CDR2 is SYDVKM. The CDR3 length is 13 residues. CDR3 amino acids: CATRDRNYQPQHF. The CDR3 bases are TGTGCCACCCGAGACAGGAACTATCAGCCCCAGCATTTT.

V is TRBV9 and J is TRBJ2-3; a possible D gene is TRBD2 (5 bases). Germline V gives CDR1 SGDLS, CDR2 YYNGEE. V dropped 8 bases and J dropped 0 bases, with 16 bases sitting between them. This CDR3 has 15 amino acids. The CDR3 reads CASQRSGLSTDTQYF. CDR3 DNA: TGTGCCAGTCAAAGAAGCGGTCTAAGCACAGATACGCAGTATTTT.

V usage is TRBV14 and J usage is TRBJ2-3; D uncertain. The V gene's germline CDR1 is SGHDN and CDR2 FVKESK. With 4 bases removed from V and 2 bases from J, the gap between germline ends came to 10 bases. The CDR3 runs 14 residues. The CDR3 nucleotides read TGTGCCAGCAGCCGAGGAGCATACACAGATACGCAGTATTTT. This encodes CASSRGAYTDTQYF.

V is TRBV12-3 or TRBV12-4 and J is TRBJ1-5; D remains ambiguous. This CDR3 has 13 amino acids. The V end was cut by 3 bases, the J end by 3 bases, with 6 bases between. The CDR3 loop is CASSFEVNQPQHF. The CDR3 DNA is TGTGCCAGCAGTTTTGAGGTCAATCAGCCCCAGCATTTT.

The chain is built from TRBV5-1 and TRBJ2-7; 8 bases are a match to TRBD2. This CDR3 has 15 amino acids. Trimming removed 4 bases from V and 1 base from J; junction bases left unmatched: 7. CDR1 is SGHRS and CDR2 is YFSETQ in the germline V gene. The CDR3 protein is CASSPDPGGSYEQYF. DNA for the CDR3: TGCGCCAGCAGCCCGGACCCGGGGGGGTCCTACGAGCAGTACTTC.

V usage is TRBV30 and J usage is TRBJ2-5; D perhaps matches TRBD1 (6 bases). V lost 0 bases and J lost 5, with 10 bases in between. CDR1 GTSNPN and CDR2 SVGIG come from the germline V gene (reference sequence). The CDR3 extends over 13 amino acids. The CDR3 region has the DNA TGTGCCTGGAGTGTACAGGGATTTGAGACCCAGTACTTC. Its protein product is CAWSVQGFETQYF.

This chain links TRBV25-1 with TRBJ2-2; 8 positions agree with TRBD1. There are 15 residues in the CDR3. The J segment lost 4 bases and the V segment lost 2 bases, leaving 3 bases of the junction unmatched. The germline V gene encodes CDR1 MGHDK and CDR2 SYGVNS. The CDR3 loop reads CASSEHDRGTGELFF. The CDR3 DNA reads TGTGCCAGCAGTGAACACGACAGGGGCACCGGGGAGCTGTTTTTT.

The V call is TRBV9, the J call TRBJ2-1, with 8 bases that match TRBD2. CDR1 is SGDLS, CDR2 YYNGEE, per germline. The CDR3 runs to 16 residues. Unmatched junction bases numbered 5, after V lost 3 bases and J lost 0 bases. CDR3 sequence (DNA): TGTGCCAGCAGCGCACTGAGCGGGAGCTCCTACAATGAGCAGTTCTTC. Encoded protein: CASSALSGSSYNEQFF.

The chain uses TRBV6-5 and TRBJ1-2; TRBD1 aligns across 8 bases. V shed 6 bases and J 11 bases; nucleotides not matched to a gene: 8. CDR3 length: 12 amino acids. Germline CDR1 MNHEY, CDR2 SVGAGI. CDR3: CASRWTGLGYTF. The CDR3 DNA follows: TGTGCCAGCAGGTGGACAGGGTTAGGGTACACCTTC.

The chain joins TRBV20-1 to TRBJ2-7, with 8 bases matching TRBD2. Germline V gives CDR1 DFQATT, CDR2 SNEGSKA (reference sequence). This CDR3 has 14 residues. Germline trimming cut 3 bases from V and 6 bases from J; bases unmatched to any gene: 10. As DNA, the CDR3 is TGCAGTGCTAGTCTCCCAGCGGGAGCCGGCGAGCAGTACTTC. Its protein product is CSASLPAGAGEQYF.

CDR3 region: CASSYSGANAEQYF. In DNA, the CDR3 is TGTGCCAGCAGTTACTCAGGGGCAAACGCCGAGCAGTACTTC. This chain uses TRBV6-5 with TRBJ2-7; the D gene is possibly TRBD1 (5 bases). The V end was cut by 0 bases, the J end by 6 bases, with 12 bases between. CDR3 length equals 14 residues. From germline, CDR1 is MNHEY and CDR2 SVGAGI.

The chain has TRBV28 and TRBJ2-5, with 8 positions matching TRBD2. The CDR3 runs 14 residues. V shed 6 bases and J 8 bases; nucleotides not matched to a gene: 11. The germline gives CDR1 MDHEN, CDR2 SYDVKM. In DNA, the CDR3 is TGTGCCAGCAGAGAAACGGGAGGGCAGGTAACCCAGTACTTC. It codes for CASRETGGQVTQYF. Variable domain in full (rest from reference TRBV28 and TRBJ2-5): DVKVTQSSRYLVKRTGEKVFLECVQDMDHENMFWYRQDPGLGLRLIYFSYDVKMKEKGDIPEGYSVSREKKERFSLILESASTNQTSMYLCASRETGGQVTQYFGPGTRLLVL.

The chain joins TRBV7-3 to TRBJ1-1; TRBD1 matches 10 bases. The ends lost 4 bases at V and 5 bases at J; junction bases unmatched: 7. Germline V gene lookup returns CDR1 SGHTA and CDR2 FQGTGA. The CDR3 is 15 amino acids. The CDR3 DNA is TGTGCCAGCAGCTCGGGACAGGGGCATGGAACTGAAGCTTTCTTT. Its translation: CASSSGQGHGTEAFF.